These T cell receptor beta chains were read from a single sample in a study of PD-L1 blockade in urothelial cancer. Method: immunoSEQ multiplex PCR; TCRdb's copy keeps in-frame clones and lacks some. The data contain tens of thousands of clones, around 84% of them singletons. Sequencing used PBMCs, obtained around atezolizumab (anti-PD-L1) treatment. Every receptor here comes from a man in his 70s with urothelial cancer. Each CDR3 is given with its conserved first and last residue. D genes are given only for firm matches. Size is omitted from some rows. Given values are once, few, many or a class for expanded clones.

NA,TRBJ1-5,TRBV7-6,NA,TGTGCCAGCAGCTTAGCCATCGGGGGGTGGTCAAATCGGCCCCAGCATTTT,CASSLAIGGWSNRPQHF
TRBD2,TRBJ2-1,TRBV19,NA,TGTGCCAGTAGTCCGAGGACTAGCGGGAACAATGAGCAGTTCTTC,CASSPRTSGNNEQFF
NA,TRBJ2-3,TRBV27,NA,TGTGCCAGCAGTTCCGGGCGGGGTTCCTTCGATACGCAGTATTTT,CASSSGRGSFDTQYF
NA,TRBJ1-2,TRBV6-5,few,TGTGCCAGCAGTTACTCGGGCAGGGATGGCTACACCTTC,CASSYSGRDGYTF
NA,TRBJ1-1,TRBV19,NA,TGTGCCAGTAGTATAGGACAGGATGGGAACACTGAAGCTTTCTTT,CASSIGQDGNTEAFF
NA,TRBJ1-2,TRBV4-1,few,TGCGCCAGCAGCCAATGGCAGGGAATGGGAGGCTACACCTTC,CASSQWQGMGGYTF
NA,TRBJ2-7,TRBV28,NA,TGTGCCAGCCGACCCCAGGGACAAGCCTACGAGCAGTACTTC,CASRPQGQAYEQYF
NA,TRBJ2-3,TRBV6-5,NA,TGTGCCAGCAGTTACGGGGGGAGCACAGATACGCAGTATTTT,CASSYGGSTDTQYF
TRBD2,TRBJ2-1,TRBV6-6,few,TGTGCCAGCAGACCACTAGCGGATTCCTACAATGAGCAGTTCTTC,CASRPLADSYNEQFF
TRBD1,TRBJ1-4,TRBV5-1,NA,TGCGCCAGCACCTTACAGGGGGCGAGGGATGAAAAACTGTTTTTT,CASTLQGARDEKLFF
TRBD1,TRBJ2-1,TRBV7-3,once,TGTGCCAGCAGCCTTAACAGGGGAGTCGATGAGCAGTTCTTC,CASSLNRGVDEQFF
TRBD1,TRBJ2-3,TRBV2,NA,TGTGCCAGCACGGGACAGCGCACAGATACGCAGTATTTT,CASTGQRTDTQYF
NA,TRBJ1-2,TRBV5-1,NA,TGCGCCAGCAGCTCTGCGGGGGACTATGGCTACACCTTC,CASSSAGDYGYTF
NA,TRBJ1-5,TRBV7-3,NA,TGTGCCAGCAGCTTGACGCAGGGTCAGCCCCAGCATTTT,CASSLTQGQPQHF
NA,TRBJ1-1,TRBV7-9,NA,TGTGCCAGCAGCCCACCCGGGAGGGAGGCTTTCTTT,CASSPPGREAFF
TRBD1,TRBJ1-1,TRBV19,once,TGTGCCAGTTCGACAGGGGAAAACACTGAAGCTTTCTTT,CASSTGENTEAFF
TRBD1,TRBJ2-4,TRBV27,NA,TGTGCCAGCAGTTCCCTCCCTCCGGACAGGGGGCGGGTTAACATTCAGTACTTC,CASSSLPPDRGRVNIQYF
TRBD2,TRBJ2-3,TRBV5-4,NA,TGTGCCAGCAGCTCCCAGGGACTAGCGGACTTCTGGGGCACAGATACGCAGTATTTT,CASSSQGLADFWGTDTQYF
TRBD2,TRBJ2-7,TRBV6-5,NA,TGTGCCAGCAGTTACGGGGTTCGGGAGGGGGCCTACGAGCAGTACTTC,CASSYGVREGAYEQYF
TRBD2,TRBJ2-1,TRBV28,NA,TGTGCCAGCAGCATCCGAGCGGGAGTCTACCGAAATGAGCAGTTCTTC,CASSIRAGVYRNEQFF
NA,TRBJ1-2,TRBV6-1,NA,TGTGCCAGCAGTGAGGGCTGGGCACCAGCTAACTATGGCTACACCTTC,CASSEGWAPANYGYTF
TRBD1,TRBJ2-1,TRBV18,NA,TGTGCCAGCTCAGGCCAGGGGGCGGCTAATGAGCAGTTCTTC,CASSGQGAANEQFF
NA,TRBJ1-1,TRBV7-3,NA,TGTGCCAGCAGCTTAACGGACATGGAGGGCACTGAAGCTTTCTTT,CASSLTDMEGTEAFF
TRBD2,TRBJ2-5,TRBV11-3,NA,TGTGCCAGCAGCTTAGAATCTAGCGGGAGTGTGGAGACCCAGTACTTC,CASSLESSGSVETQYF
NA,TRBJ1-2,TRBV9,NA,TGTGCCAGCAGCGGAGCGGGCCGGGGAATCGGTGGCTACACCTTC,CASSGAGRGIGGYTF
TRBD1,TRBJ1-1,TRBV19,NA,TGTGCCAGTAGCACGGACAGGAGAGGTGTAGCTTTCTTT,CASSTDRRGVAFF
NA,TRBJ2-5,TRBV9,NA,TGTGCCAGCAGCGTTTCGGGGTCCCAAGAGACCCAGTACTTC,CASSVSGSQETQYF
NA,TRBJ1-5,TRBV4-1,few,TGCGCCAGCAGCCGCGGGCAGGGCAATCAGCCCCAGCATTTT,CASSRGQGNQPQHF
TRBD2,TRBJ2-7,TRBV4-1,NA,TGCGCCAGCAGCCAGACCCTAGCGGGGGTGAGCTCCTACGAGCAGTACTTC,CASSQTLAGVSSYEQYF
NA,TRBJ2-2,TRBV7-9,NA,TGTGCCAGCAGCTTAGTTTCAGGAATCACCGGGGAGCTGTTTTTT,CASSLVSGITGELFF
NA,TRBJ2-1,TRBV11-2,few,TGTGCCAGCAGCCTGGGACTGTCCTACAATGAGCAGTTCTTC,CASSLGLSYNEQFF
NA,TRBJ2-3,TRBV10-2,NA,TGCGCCAGCAGTGATGGACAAAATACAGATACGCAGTATTTT,CASSDGQNTDTQYF
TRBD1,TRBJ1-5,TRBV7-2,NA,TGTGCCAGCAGCTTAAAAGGGGACAGGGGGTTATATCAGCCCCAGCATTTT,CASSLKGDRGLYQPQHF
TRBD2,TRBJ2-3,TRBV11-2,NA,TGTGCCAGCAGCTTAGATATCTATCCAGGCGGGGGTACGCAGTATTTT,CASSLDIYPGGGTQYF
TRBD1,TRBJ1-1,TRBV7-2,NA,TGTGCCAGCAGCTCCCTACAGGGGAGGATGGCTTTCTTT,CASSSLQGRMAFF
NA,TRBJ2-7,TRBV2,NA,TGTGCCAGCAGTGAAGGACACCCGAGCTCCTACGAGCAGTACTTC,CASSEGHPSSYEQYF
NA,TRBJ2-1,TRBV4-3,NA,TGCGCCAGCAGCCAAGAGGGGAGGCCTTGGCATGAGCAGTTCTTC,CASSQEGRPWHEQFF
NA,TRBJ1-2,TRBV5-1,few,TGCGCCAGCAGCTTGGGACAGGCACTTGGCTACACCTTC,CASSLGQALGYTF
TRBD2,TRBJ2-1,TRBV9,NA,TGTGCCAGCAGCTTTTCCCGACTAGCGGGTAATGAGCAGTTCTTC,CASSFSRLAGNEQFF
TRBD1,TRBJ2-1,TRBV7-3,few,TGTGCCAGCAAGGTCGGGACAGACTACAATGAGCAGTTCTTC,CASKVGTDYNEQFF
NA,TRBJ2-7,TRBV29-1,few,TGCAGCGTTGTACCGATAGGGAGCTACGAGCAGTACTTC,CSVVPIGSYEQYF
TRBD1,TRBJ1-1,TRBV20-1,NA,TGCAGTGCACATGGACAGGCTGAAGCTTTCTTT,CSAHGQAEAFF
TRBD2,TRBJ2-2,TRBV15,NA,TGTGCCACCATGACTAGCGGGAGTTTTGGCGGGGAGCTGTTTTTT,CATMTSGSFGGELFF
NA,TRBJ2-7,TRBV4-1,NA,TGCGCCAGCAGCCAAGAGAGGATAGGAGGGTACGAGCAGTACTTC,CASSQERIGGYEQYF
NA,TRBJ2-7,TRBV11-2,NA,TGTGCCAGCAGCCCCGGGGGGACAAACTCCTACGAGCAGTACTTC,CASSPGGTNSYEQYF
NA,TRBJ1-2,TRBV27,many,TGTGCCAGCAGTCCCCTCCAGGGTGGCTACACCTTC,CASSPLQGGYTF
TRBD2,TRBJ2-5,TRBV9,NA,TGTGCCAGCAGCGTAGGCCCCCAGCGGGGACAAGAGACCCAGTACTTC,CASSVGPQRGQETQYF
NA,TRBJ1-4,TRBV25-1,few,TGTGCCAGCAGCCCAGCAACTAATGAAAAACTGTTTTTT,CASSPATNEKLFF
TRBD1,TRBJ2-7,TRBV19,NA,TGTGCCAGTAGTCCCCCGGGACAGGGTCCCTACGAGCAGTACTTC,CASSPPGQGPYEQYF
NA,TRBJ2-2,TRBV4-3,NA,TGCGCCAGCAGCCAAGATCGTACTCCGCTATACGCCGGGGAGCTGTTTTTT,CASSQDRTPLYAGELFF
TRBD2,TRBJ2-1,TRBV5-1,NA,TGCGCCAGCAGCGGAGCGGGAGGTTCCTACAATGAGCAGTTCTTC,CASSGAGGSYNEQFF